These T cell receptor beta chains were read from a single sample in a study of control samples from healthy donors and cancer patients. Clones were read by immunoSEQ multiplex PCR, and TCRdb kept only the in-frame ones, dropping some. The sample has about 120,000 clones, 93% seen once. Sequenced input: blood. These receptor sequences come from a man in his thirties or forties in good health. CDR3s include the opening cysteine and the closing phenylalanine or tryptophan. D genes are given only for firm matches. Size is stated for part of the rows, as once, few or many counts, or as a class when the clone is expanded.

d_gene	len	abundance	v_gene	j_gene	CDR3nt	CDR3aa
NA	15	NA	TRBV6-5	TRBJ1-2	TGTGCCAGCAGACCCGAGCCGTTGGGGAGCTATGGCTACACCTTC	CASRPEPLGSYGYTF
TRBD1	14	once	TRBV5-1	TRBJ2-3	TGCGCCAGCAGCTTGGGGGACAGTACAGATACGCAGTATTTT	CASSLGDSTDTQYF
TRBD1	16	NA	TRBV27	TRBJ2-2	TGTGCCAGCAGACAGGGGGGCCTCTTCACCCCCGGGGAGCTGTTTTTT	CASRQGGLFTPGELFF
NA	12	NA	TRBV12-3/TRBV12-4	TRBJ1-2	TGTGCCAGCAGTTTTATGAACTATGGCTACACCTTC	CASSFMNYGYTF
TRBD2	20	NA	TRBV19	TRBJ2-6	TGTGCCAGTAGTAGACCCCCCGGGGAGCGGGGGGGCTCTGGGGCCAACGTCCTGACTTTC	CASSRPPGERGGSGANVLTF
NA	15	NA	TRBV3-1/TRBV3-2	TRBJ2-7	TGTGCCAGCAGCCAAGACCCTTCGCCCTCCTACGAGCAGTACTTC	CASSQDPSPSYEQYF
NA	13	NA	TRBV29-1	TRBJ1-1	TGCAGCGTTGAAGTAGGGACTGGGACTGAAGCTTTCTTT	CSVEVGTGTEAFF
NA	15	NA	TRBV30	TRBJ1-3	TGTGCCTGGTCCCGGGGGGTCGACAGTGGAAACACCATATATTTT	CAWSRGVDSGNTIYF
TRBD1	15	NA	TRBV19	TRBJ1-5	TGTGCCAGTGGAACGACAGGGGCGCCTCATCAGCCCCAGCATTTT	CASGTTGAPHQPQHF
TRBD1	14	NA	TRBV11-2	TRBJ1-1	TGTGCCAGCAGCTCCCGGACAGGCACCACTGAAGCTTTCTTT	CASSSRTGTTEAFF
NA	16	NA	TRBV28	TRBJ1-4	TGTGCCAGCAGTCAGGACCGGTGGGGGGCGGAGGAAAAACTGTTTTTT	CASSQDRWGAEEKLFF
TRBD1	14	NA	TRBV6-5	TRBJ2-7	TGTGCCAGCAAATTAGTACAGGGGGCTTACGAGCAGTACTTC	CASKLVQGAYEQYF
NA	13	NA	TRBV12-5	TRBJ1-1	TGTGCTAGTGGCACGAATAAGAACACTGAAGCTTTCTTT	CASGTNKNTEAFF
TRBD1	18	NA	TRBV6-2/TRBV6-3	TRBJ1-2	TGTGCCAGCAGTTACGTCGGGACAGGGTCAACCTCTAACTATGGCTACACCTTC	CASSYVGTGSTSNYGYTF
TRBD2	17	NA	TRBV6-2/TRBV6-3	TRBJ2-5	TGTGCCAGCAGCTTACGCTGGGGGGAGGGTCTAGAGGAGACCCAGTACTTC	CASSLRWGEGLEETQYF
NA	14	once	TRBV15	TRBJ1-1	TGTGCCACCAGCAGCAGAATAGTGAACACTGAAGCTTTCTTT	CATSSRIVNTEAFF
TRBD1	14	few	TRBV10-3	TRBJ1-2	TGTGCCACCAGGGACAGGGGGCAAAACTATGGCTACACCTTC	CATRDRGQNYGYTF
NA	18	once	TRBV5-4	TRBJ1-2	TGTGCCAGCAGCGTCGATCCCCCCCCACGGGCGGGGAACTATGGCTACACCTTC	CASSVDPPPRAGNYGYTF
TRBD1	16	NA	TRBV5-5	TRBJ1-1	TGTGCCAGCAGCCGGGGGACAGGGGGCGCCCCGACTGAAGCTTTCTTT	CASSRGTGGAPTEAFF
NA	14	NA	TRBV9	TRBJ1-4	TGTGCCAGCAGCTTGGAGGAGAGGGGTGAAAAACTGTTTTTT	CASSLEERGEKLFF
NA	15	NA	TRBV9	TRBJ2-2	TGTGCCAGCAGCGTAGACCTGGGATACACCGGGGAGCTGTTTTTT	CASSVDLGYTGELFF